A single sample is the source of the 24 T cell receptor beta chains below, sequenced in a study of shared clonotypes between healthy human individuals. Sequencing was performed with immunoSEQ multiplex PCR; in TCRdb, only in-frame clones are kept and a portion is missing. The table shows about 380,000 clones, with around 96% occurring only once. Sequenced material: memory CD8+ T cells sorted from blood. Subset noted: CD45RO+ cells pooled with CCR7-negative TemRA cells. These receptors were collected from a man aged 25-45 years in good health.

The chain has TRBV18 and TRBJ2-1; TRBD2 agrees at 12 bases. Germline CDR1 is KGHSH and CDR2 is LQKENI. The length of the CDR3 is 16 residues. J lost 8 bases, V lost 3 bases, and 8 bases had no gene match. The CDR3: CASSPVTSGSSHEQFF. CDR3 sequence (DNA): TGTGCCAGCTCACCCGTGACTAGCGGGAGTTCGCATGAGCAGTTCTTC.

The genes are TRBV7-2 and TRBJ1-1; D is unclear. CDR1 and CDR2 (germline): SGHTA, FQGNSA. V shed 3 bases and J shed 2 bases, with 10 bases lying between them. The CDR3 is 14 amino acids. The CDR3 reads CASSLKRQNTEAFF. CDR3 coding DNA: TGTGCCAGCAGCTTGAAGAGACAAAACACTGAAGCTTTCTTT.

The V call is TRBV6-1, the J call TRBJ2-7; no clear D gene. The CDR3 has 14 residues. The germline V gene has CDR1 MNHNS and CDR2 SASEGT. V was shortened by 1 base and J by 0 bases, with 7 bases between the two germline ends. This CDR3 reads CASSEVGYSYEQYF. In nucleotides, the CDR3 is TGTGCCAGCAGTGAAGTCGGCTACTCCTACGAGCAGTACTTC.

The CDR3 DNA reads TGTGCCTGGAGTTTCGACAGGGTTTCGTCTAACGGCTACACCTTC. Translating gives CAWSFDRVSSNGYTF. V usage is TRBV30 and J usage is TRBJ1-2; TRBD1 agrees at 7 bases. The CDR3 totals 15 residues. V trimming: 2 bases; J trimming: 8 bases; junction bases outside the gene matches: 14. CDR1 is GTSNPN, CDR2 SVGIG, per germline (reference sequence).

This chain uses TRBV27 with TRBJ2-7; the match to TRBD1 covers 11 bases. Germline CDR1 is MNHEY and CDR2 is SMNVEV (reference sequence). The CDR3 is made up of 15 amino acids. V dropped 8 bases and J dropped 3; count of bases not matched to a gene: 9. CDR3: CASARTGTGGYEQYF. The CDR3 nucleotides read TGTGCCAGCGCGCGGACCGGGACAGGGGGCTACGAGCAGTACTTC.

V is TRBV5-4 and J is TRBJ1-2; weak D call: TRBD1 (5 bases). The V gene lost 0 bases and the J gene lost 0 bases, with 9 bases spanning the gap. The germline CDR1 and CDR2 sequences are SGHNT and YYREEE (reference sequence). This CDR3 spans 15 amino acids. The CDR3 loop is CASSLELGANYGYTF. The CDR3 nucleotides read TGTGCCAGCAGCTTGGAGCTGGGGGCTAACTATGGCTACACCTTC.

The gene calls are TRBV6-4 and TRBJ1-2; 7 positions match TRBD1. The germline V gene encodes CDR1 MRHNA and CDR2 SNTAGT. With 4 bases clipped from V and 6 bases from J, the junction kept 8 bases outside the gene matches. The CDR3 totals 14 residues. The CDR3 coding sequence is TGTGCCAGCAGTGCCTCCTACAGGGGAGATGGCTACACCTTC. The encoded protein is CASSASYRGDGYTF.

The chain employs TRBV7-6 and TRBJ2-7; D is uncertain. Germline CDR1 and CDR2: SGHVS and FNYEAQ. The germline V and J ends were trimmed by 5 bases and 3 bases, with 17 bases remaining between them. The CDR3 spans 15 residues. This chain's CDR3 is CASSRMRTTFYEQYF. CDR3 in DNA: TGTGCCAGCAGCCGCATGCGAACTACGTTCTACGAGCAGTACTTC. The full variable domain, with the rest looked up from reference TRBV7-6 and TRBJ2-7, is GAGVSQSPRYKVTKRGQDVALRCDPISGHVSLYWYRQALGQGPEFLTYFNYEAQQDKSGLPNDRFSAERPEGSISTLTIQRTEQRDSAMYRCASSRMRTTFYEQYFGPGTRLTVT.

This chain connects TRBV6-1 to TRBJ2-7, with D possibly being TRBD2 (7 bases). In germline, CDR1 is MNHNS, CDR2 SASEGT. With 0 bases removed from V and 2 bases from J, the gap between germline ends came to 14 bases. The CDR3 length is 16 residues. The chain's CDR3 is CASSEALRGGTYEQYF. The CDR3 DNA sequence: TGTGCCAGCAGTGAAGCGCTCCGCGGGGGCACCTACGAGCAGTACTTC.

The chain recombines TRBV5-6 with TRBJ2-7; no firm D call. V was trimmed by 5 bases and J by 1 base, leaving 19 bases between them. CDR1 is SGHDT, CDR2 YYEEEE, per germline. The CDR3 extends over 16 amino acids. In DNA, the CDR3 is TGTGCCAGCAGGATAGAGACGTTTGGTGGTTCCTACGAGCAGTACTTC. Encoded protein: CASRIETFGGSYEQYF. The entire variable domain, with the rest obtained from reference TRBV5-6 and TRBJ2-7, is as follows: DAGVTQSPTHLIKTRGQQVTLRCSPKSGHDTVSWYQQALGQGPQFIFQYYEEEERQRGNFPDRFSGHQFPNYSSELNVNALLLGDSALYLCASRIETFGGSYEQYFGPGTRLTVT.

The CDR3 loop reads CASSLGGNRPDTQYF. CDR3 DNA sequence: TGTGCCAGCAGCTTAGGGGGAAATCGGCCAGATACGCAGTATTTT. The chain recombines TRBV7-3 with TRBJ2-3; the D gene could be TRBD1 or TRBD2 (5 bases each). The CDR3 extends over 15 amino acids. Trimming removed 2 bases from V and 4 bases from J, with 13 bases in between. Germline CDR1 SGHTA, CDR2 FQGTGA.

The chain couples TRBV6-1 to TRBJ1-1, with TRBD1 as a possible D gene (5 bases). Germline values: CDR1 MNHNS, CDR2 SASEGT. The CDR3 is 14 residues long. The germline V and J ends were trimmed by 0 bases and 5 bases, with 10 bases remaining between them. This CDR3 is CASSEAGGRTEAFF. CDR3 in DNA: TGTGCCAGCAGTGAAGCCGGGGGTCGGACTGAAGCTTTCTTT.

The V and J genes are TRBV18 and TRBJ2-2; 7 positions agree with TRBD2. CDR1 and CDR2 (germline): KGHSH, LQKENI. The CDR3 runs to 14 residues. The ends lost 1 base at V and 5 bases at J; junction bases unmatched: 1. The chain's CDR3 is CASSPQGGTGELFF. In nucleotides, the CDR3 is TGTGCCAGCTCACCACAGGGAGGGACCGGGGAGCTGTTTTTT.

V usage is TRBV10-3 and J usage is TRBJ2-7; 9 nucleotides line up with TRBD1. Germline lookup yields CDR1 ENHRY and CDR2 SYGVKD. The V segment lost 7 bases and the J segment 6 bases; nucleotides outside the gene matches: 10. The length of the CDR3 is 14 residues. For the CDR3, the DNA is TGTGCCATCACTCCGGGACAGGGCTCGGGCGAGCAGTACTTC. This sequence encodes CAITPGQGSGEQYF.

The gene calls are TRBV29-1 and TRBJ2-7, with D perhaps matching TRBD1 or TRBD2 (5 bases each). The ends were cut back, 3 bases at V and 0 bases at J, with 12 bases in the middle. This CDR3 contains 14 residues. The germline V gene encodes CDR1 SQVTM and CDR2 ANQGSEA. CDR3 nucleotides: TGCAGCGTTGAGTCCGGGGCCAGCTCCTACGAGCAGTACTTC. Translating gives CSVESGASSYEQYF.

CDR3 DNA: TGCGCCAGCAGCCAAGGGTGGTCCTCTGGAAACACCATATATTTT. Translated: CASSQGWSSGNTIYF. This chain connects TRBV4-1 to TRBJ1-3, with no clear D. The V gene's germline CDR1 is MGHRA and CDR2 YSYEKL. This CDR3 comprises 15 residues. Trimming took off 1 base at V and 0 bases at J, with 7 bases between the two ends.

In DNA, the CDR3 is TGTGCCAGCAGTACAGGGGGCTCTGGAAACACCATATATTTT. Protein sequence: CASSTGGSGNTIYF. This chain links TRBV6-1 with TRBJ1-3; 8 nucleotides line up with TRBD1. Germline CDR1 is MNHNS and CDR2 is SASEGT. The CDR3 has 14 amino acids. Losses at the gene ends were 5 bases for V and 0 bases for J; bases not matched to a gene: 0.

This clone occurred once. This sequence joins TRBV28 and TRBJ1-2, with 10 bases matching TRBD1. The CDR3 is made up of 14 amino acids. CDR1 is MDHEN, CDR2 SYDVKM, per germline. The J segment lost 6 bases and the V segment lost 3 bases, leaving 4 bases of the junction unmatched. The chain's CDR3 is CASSFTGTGDGYTF. In DNA, the CDR3 is TGTGCCAGCAGTTTTACCGGGACAGGGGATGGCTACACCTTC.

The V and J genes are TRBV28 and TRBJ2-7; 9 nucleotides agree with TRBD1. The ends lost 5 bases at V and 0 bases at J; junction bases unmatched: 5. The CDR3 extends over 15 amino acids. Germline CDR1 reads MDHEN; CDR2 reads SYDVKM. The CDR3 sequence is CASSPGQGLSYEQYF. DNA of the CDR3: TGTGCCAGCAGTCCGGGACAGGGACTCTCCTACGAGCAGTACTTC.

The rearrangement joins TRBV6-5 to TRBJ1-5; 7 bases agree with TRBD1. Germline lookup yields CDR1 MNHEY and CDR2 SVGAGI. There are 13 residues in the CDR3. With 0 bases clipped from V and 9 bases from J, the junction kept 2 bases outside the gene matches. The CDR3 loop is CASSYSTGTPQHF. In DNA, the CDR3 is TGTGCCAGCAGTTACTCGACAGGGACGCCCCAGCATTTT.

The CDR3 DNA is TGTGCCAGCAGTTTTCTTAGACAGGGGGCATGGAACACTGAAGCTTTCTTT. Translating it yields CASSFLRQGAWNTEAFF. The chain uses TRBV28 and TRBJ1-1; 10 nucleotides align to TRBD1. Per the germline V gene, CDR1 is MDHEN and CDR2 is SYDVKM. This CDR3 comprises 17 residues. V was clipped by 3 bases and J by 1 base; unmatched bases: 8.

J is TRBJ2-7 and V is TRBV9; possible D gene TRBD2, 5 bases. The V gene lost 3 bases and the J gene lost 9 bases, with 16 bases spanning the gap. Germline CDR1 is SGDLS and CDR2 is YYNGEE. There are 13 residues in the CDR3. In nucleotides, the CDR3 is TGTGCCAGCAGCGCAGGAGGTCAAACTTCGCAGTACTTC. Translated: CASSAGGQTSQYF.

V usage is TRBV6-5 and J usage is TRBJ2-7, with TRBD2 matching over 14 bases. V was pared by 0 bases and J by 6 bases, with 1 base of the junction left unmatched. The CDR3 spans 15 residues. Germline lookup yields CDR1 MNHEY and CDR2 SVGAGI. CDR3 nucleotide sequence: TGTGCCAGCAGTTACTCGGGACTAGCGGGAGCCGAGCAGTACTTC. This gives the protein CASSYSGLAGAEQYF.

V gene TRBV7-6 combines with J gene TRBJ2-2, with D unresolved. V lost 3 bases and J lost 0, with 5 bases in between. CDR1 and CDR2 from the germline V gene are SGHVS and FNYEAQ. CDR3 length equals 14 residues. The CDR3, as DNA: TGTGCCAGCAGCTTGGCGCCGAACACCGGGGAGCTGTTTTTT. It codes for CASSLAPNTGELFF. Drawing the rest from reference TRBV7-6 and TRBJ2-2, the complete variable domain is GAGVSQSPRYKVTKRGQDVALRCDPISGHVSLYWYRQALGQGPEFLTYFNYEAQQDKSGLPNDRFSAERPEGSISTLTIQRTEQRDSAMYRCASSLAPNTGELFFGEGSRLTVL.